This is a list of T cell receptor beta chains from one sample in a study of blood T cell repertoires in COVID-19. Only in-frame clones appear in the TCRdb table, and some are missing; sequencing was by immunoSEQ multiplex PCR. The table lists 95,000 to 150,000 clones, over 75% of them singletons. The sample consisted of peripheral blood. These receptors were obtained from a woman in her 70s with acute or convalescent COVID-19. Both conserved end residues are part of each CDR3. D genes are given only for firm matches. A row's size may be missing; if present it is once, few, many or a size class.

V	size	J	D	CDR3	DNA
TRBV18	.	TRBJ2-2	.	CASSPPARAGELFF	TGTGCCAGCTCACCACCGGCGAGGGCCGGGGAGCTGTTTTTT
TRBV6-5	.	TRBJ1-2	.	CASSYSLAQHGYTF	TGTGCCAGCAGTTACTCTTTGGCACAGCATGGCTACACCTTC
TRBV2	.	TRBJ1-6	.	CASSVSSYNSPLHF	TGTGCCAGCAGTGTGAGCTCCTATAATTCACCCCTCCACTTT
TRBV5-1	.	TRBJ1-2	TRBD1	CASSLAQGADGYTF	TGCGCCAGCAGCTTGGCCCAGGGGGCGGATGGCTACACCTTC
TRBV18	.	TRBJ1-5	TRBD1	CASSPQGGTLNQPQHF	TGTGCCAGCTCACCCCAAGGGGGCACACTCAATCAGCCCCAGCATTTT
TRBV18	.	TRBJ1-1	.	CASSTGGQNTEAFF	TGTGCCAGCTCCACGGGAGGTCAAAACACTGAAGCTTTCTTT
TRBV10-3	.	TRBJ1-2	.	CAITNDRSNYGYTF	TGTGCCATCACTAACGACAGATCTAACTATGGCTACACCTTC
TRBV29-1	.	TRBJ1-4	TRBD1	CSVQTGTGEKLFF	TGCAGCGTTCAGACAGGGACGGGTGAAAAACTGTTTTTT
TRBV6-2/TRBV6-3	.	TRBJ1-1	.	CASSFHLGNTEAFF	TGTGCCAGCAGTTTCCACCTCGGGAACACTGAAGCTTTCTTT
TRBV18	.	TRBJ1-3	TRBD1	CASSPPGQPTIGNTIYF	TGTGCCAGCTCACCCCCGGGACAGCCAACTATTGGAAACACCATATATTTT
TRBV11-2	.	TRBJ2-5	.	CASSLGDSTQYF	TGTGCCAGCAGCTTAGGGGACTCCACCCAGTACTTC
TRBV5-6	.	TRBJ1-6	.	CASSLRSGNSPLHF	TGTGCCAGCAGCTTAAGGTCGGGTAATTCACCCCTCCACTTT
TRBV6-2/TRBV6-3	.	TRBJ2-2	.	CASSYSSGGVNTGELFF	TGTGCCAGCAGTTACTCCTCCGGAGGGGTTAACACCGGGGAGCTGTTTTTT
TRBV27	.	TRBJ1-5	.	CASSSRRAGGPQHF	TGTGCCAGCAGTTCGCGACGGGCAGGAGGGCCCCAGCATTTT
TRBV2	.	TRBJ2-1	.	CASSEAGLIYNEQFF	TGTGCCAGCAGTGAAGCGGGCCTCATATACAATGAGCAGTTCTTC
TRBV29-1	.	TRBJ2-1	TRBD2	CSCGVASGNNEQFF	TGCAGCTGCGGGGTAGCGAGCGGGAACAATGAGCAGTTCTTC
TRBV5-6	.	TRBJ1-3	.	CASSFGAVTRSGNTIYF	TGTGCCAGCAGCTTTGGGGCGGTGACTCGCTCTGGAAACACCATATATTTT
TRBV7-2	once	TRBJ2-1	.	CASSLARSHEQFF	TGTGCCAGCAGCTTAGCGCGTAGCCATGAGCAGTTCTTC
TRBV7-9	.	TRBJ1-1	.	CASSLVGTRFVNTEAFF	TGTGCCAGCAGCTTAGTAGGGACTAGGTTTGTGAACACTGAAGCTTTCTTT
TRBV18	.	TRBJ1-2	TRBD1	CASSRPGQGVYGYTF	TGTGCCAGCTCACGCCCGGGACAGGGGGTCTATGGCTACACCTTC
TRBV9	.	TRBJ1-6	TRBD1	CASSPRTGGSSPLHF	TGTGCCAGCAGCCCACGGACAGGGGGCAGTTCACCCCTCCACTTT
TRBV7-2	.	TRBJ1-2	TRBD1	CASSTGDRSYGYTF	TGTGCCAGCAGCACCGGGGACAGGAGCTATGGCTACACCTTC
TRBV2	few	TRBJ1-5	.	CASSAGLNGNQPQHF	TGTGCCAGCAGTGCAGGGCTGAATGGCAATCAGCCCCAGCATTTT
TRBV6-6	.	TRBJ1-2	.	CASSYGFAGGGRTF	TGTGCCAGCAGTTACGGCTTCGCCGGGGGCGGGAGAACCTTC
TRBV11-2	.	TRBJ1-5	.	CASSLDGQGVPQHF	TGTGCCAGCAGCTTAGATGGGCAGGGTGTGCCCCAGCATTTT
TRBV6-5	.	TRBJ2-7	.	CASGSLQGPTYEQYF	TGTGCCAGCGGTTCCCTCCAGGGTCCCACCTACGAGCAGTACTTC
TRBV20-1	.	TRBJ2-7	TRBD1	CSASPGTAYEQYF	TGCAGTGCTAGTCCCGGGACAGCCTACGAGCAGTACTTC
TRBV7-2	.	TRBJ1-1	.	CASRPRGGPATEAFF	TGTGCCAGCAGACCTAGGGGGGGTCCCGCTACTGAAGCTTTCTTT
TRBV7-2	.	TRBJ2-1	TRBD2	CASSSTSGGAPYNEQFF	TGTGCCAGCAGTTCGACTAGCGGGGGGGCGCCTTACAATGAGCAGTTCTTC
TRBV15	.	TRBJ1-2	TRBD1	CATSRDGGRGQGGYTF	TGTGCCACCAGCAGAGATGGAGGCAGGGGGCAGGGTGGCTACACCTTC
TRBV11-2	.	TRBJ1-1	.	CASIQSRGGNTEAFF	TGTGCCAGCATCCAAAGCCGGGGAGGGAACACTGAAGCTTTCTTT
TRBV3-1/TRBV3-2	.	TRBJ1-1	.	CASSQDRAFPFPTEAFF	TGTGCCAGCAGCCAAGATCGAGCTTTTCCCTTCCCCACTGAAGCTTTCTTT
TRBV7-9	.	TRBJ2-3	TRBD2	CASSLQGTSGLDTQYF	TGTGCCAGCAGCTTACAGGGGACTAGCGGTCTAGATACGCAGTATTTT
TRBV2	.	TRBJ2-1	TRBD2	CASSIRTSGGANEQFF	TGTGCCAGCAGTATAAGGACTAGCGGGGGGGCGAATGAGCAGTTCTTC
TRBV6-1	few	TRBJ1-5	.	CASSEASYLVDQPQHF	TGTGCCAGCAGTGAAGCTTCCTACTTAGTGGATCAGCCCCAGCATTTT
TRBV12-3/TRBV12-4	.	TRBJ1-2	.	CASSGTTGYGYTF	TGTGCCAGCAGCGGGACTACAGGGTATGGCTACACCTTC
TRBV15	.	TRBJ1-1	.	CATSRGSGRVEAFF	TGTGCCACCAGCAGAGGTTCGGGGAGGGTGGAAGCTTTCTTT
TRBV9	.	TRBJ2-3	.	CASSVAATSPPSSF	TGTGCCAGCAGCGTAGCGGCCACTAGTCCTCCTTCGAGTTTT
TRBV11-1	few	TRBJ2-7	TRBD1	CASSFGTGDYEQYF	TGTGCCAGCAGCTTCGGGACAGGGGACTACGAGCAGTACTTC
TRBV19	.	TRBJ2-2	.	CASSIGSGTNTGELFF	TGTGCCAGTAGTATAGGTTCGGGTACTAACACCGGGGAGCTGTTTTTT
TRBV20-1	.	TRBJ2-1	TRBD1	CSASSGTDTYNEQFF	TGCAGTGCTAGTTCCGGGACAGACACCTACAATGAGCAGTTCTTC
TRBV19	.	TRBJ1-5	.	CASSGQLNQPQHF	TGTGCCAGTTCAGGACAGCTCAATCAGCCCCAGCATTTT
TRBV7-8	.	TRBJ2-4	.	CASSLASQGSIQYF	TGTGCCAGCAGCTTAGCGAGCCAGGGGAGCATTCAGTACTTC
TRBV10-2	.	TRBJ2-2	TRBD1	CASGPGQGTTGELFF	TGCGCCAGCGGACCGGGACAGGGGACCACCGGGGAGCTGTTTTTT
TRBV5-4	few	TRBJ2-2	TRBD2	CASSLVSSGGAGELFF	TGTGCCAGCAGCTTGGTGTCTAGCGGGGGGGCAGGGGAGCTGTTTTTT
TRBV7-8	once	TRBJ1-2	TRBD1	CASSIWTGQNYGYTF	TGTGCCAGCAGCATATGGACAGGGCAGAACTATGGCTACACCTTC
TRBV6-2/TRBV6-3	.	TRBJ2-7	TRBD1	CASSIQGASSYEQYF	TGTGCCAGCAGCATACAGGGGGCCTCTTCCTACGAGCAGTACTTC
TRBV7-2	.	TRBJ2-5	TRBD2	CASSLSSGGRETQYF	TGTGCCAGCAGCTTATCTAGCGGGGGGCGGGAGACCCAGTACTTC
TRBV11-1	once	TRBJ1-1	.	CASSYRQGTEAFF	TGTGCCAGCAGTTATCGGCAGGGCACTGAAGCTTTCTTT
TRBV19	few	TRBJ1-5	TRBD1	CASTSGTAIGQPQHF	TGTGCCAGTACCTCCGGGACAGCCATCGGACAGCCCCAGCATTTT
TRBV29-1	once	TRBJ1-5	.	CSVADMSQPGQPQHF	TGCAGCGTTGCGGACATGTCTCAACCGGGTCAGCCCCAGCATTTT
TRBV2	.	TRBJ2-3	.	CASSTGNIFADTQYF	TGTGCCAGCAGTACAGGGAATATTTTCGCAGATACGCAGTATTTT
TRBV2	few	TRBJ2-5	TRBD2	CASRLTSGGFETQYF	TGTGCCAGCCGATTGACTAGCGGGGGTTTTGAGACCCAGTACTTC
TRBV2	.	TRBJ1-6	.	CASEGDSPLHF	TGTGCCAGCGAGGGGGATTCACCCCTCCACTTT
TRBV24-1	.	TRBJ2-1	TRBD2	CATSDSQLTSGGYNEQFF	TGTGCCACCAGTGACTCACAATTGACTAGCGGGGGTTACAATGAGCAGTTCTTC